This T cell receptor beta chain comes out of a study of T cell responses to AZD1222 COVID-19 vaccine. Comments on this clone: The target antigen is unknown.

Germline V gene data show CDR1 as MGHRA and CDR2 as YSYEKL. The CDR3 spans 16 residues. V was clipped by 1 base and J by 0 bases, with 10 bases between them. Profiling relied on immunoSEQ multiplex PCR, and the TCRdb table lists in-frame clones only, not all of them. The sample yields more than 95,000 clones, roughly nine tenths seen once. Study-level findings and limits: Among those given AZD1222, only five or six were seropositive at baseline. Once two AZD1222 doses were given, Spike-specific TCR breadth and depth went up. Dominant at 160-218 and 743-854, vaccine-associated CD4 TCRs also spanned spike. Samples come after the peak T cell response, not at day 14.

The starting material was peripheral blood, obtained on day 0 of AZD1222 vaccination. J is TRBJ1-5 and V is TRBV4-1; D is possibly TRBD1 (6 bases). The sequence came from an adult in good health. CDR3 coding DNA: TGCGCCAGCAGCCAAGCAGGGGAATATAGCAATCAGCCCCAGCATTTT. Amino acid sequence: CASSQAGEYSNQPQHF.